A single sample is the source of the 10 T cell receptor beta chains below, sequenced in a study of CD8 T cells in Susac syndrome. RNA, at about 0.5 to 1 ug, was reverse transcribed with random hexamers. TCRdb itself ran the immunoSEQ multiplex PCR reads through MiXCR, one entry per CDR3 protein. The sample holds about 190,000 distinct CDR3 sequences, 85% to 95% seen once. Sequenced input: CD4+ T cells from PBMCs. The origin of the receptors is a human donor in good health.

This chain links TRBV20-1 with TRBJ2-1; TRBD1 aligns across 8 bases. CDR3 size: 12 residues. Germline loops: CDR1 DFQATT, CDR2 SNEGSKA (reference sequence). After removal of 5 bases from V and 8 bases from J, the junction contained 5 bases not matched to a gene. CDR3: CSAGPRGHEQFF. For the CDR3, the DNA is TGCAGTGCTGGCCCCAGGGGGCATGAGCAGTTCTTC.

The chain carries TRBV5-4 and TRBJ1-3; D gene unclear. Trimming left V 0 bases short and J 0 bases short, with 7 bases between. Germline values: CDR1 SGHNT, CDR2 YYREEE (reference sequence). This CDR3 spans 15 amino acids. CDR3 sequence reads: CASSLVGDSGNTIYF. The CDR3, as DNA: TGTGCCAGCAGCTTGGTTGGTGACTCTGGAAACACCATATATTTT.

The chain employs TRBV12-3 or TRBV12-4 and TRBJ1-5; 9 nucleotides match TRBD1. The CDR3 loop spans 16 amino acids. Trimming took 6 bases from V and 6 from J; bases not matched to a gene: 12. The chain's CDR3 is CASSEPLGQGRQPQHF. CDR3 nucleotide sequence: TGTGCCAGCAGCGAACCTTTGGGACAGGGCCGTCAGCCCCAGCATTTT.

The rearrangement links TRBV19 to TRBJ2-2, with D perhaps matching TRBD2 (6 bases). Trimming shortened V by 6 bases and J by 6 bases, and 20 bases separated the two germline ends. The CDR3 runs 16 residues. CDR1 is LNHDA, CDR2 SQIVND, per germline (reference sequence). CDR3 nucleotide sequence: TGTGCCAGTAGGCCTACGTGGGACTTCGGGGCCGGGGAGCTGTTTTTT. Translating it yields CASRPTWDFGAGELFF.

A few counts support this clonotype. The rearrangement uses TRBV12-3 or TRBV12-4 and TRBJ1-5; D might be TRBD1 (5 bases). The CDR3 contains 14 residues. The V end was cut by 2 bases, the J end by 4 bases, with 9 bases between. The CDR3 DNA reads TGTGCCAGCAGTTTAAAGGGGAGTAATCAGCCCCAGCATTTT. Translated: CASSLKGSNQPQHF.

Here the CDR3 DNA reads TGTGCCAGCAGTTTAGCGGGACAGATCGGGAACACTGAAGCTTTCTTT. Its protein is CASSLAGQIGNTEAFF. This rearrangement joins TRBV28 to TRBJ1-1, with 7 nucleotides matching TRBD1. Trimming at V came to 2 bases and at J to 1 base, leaving 7 bases not matched to a gene. The germline V gene encodes CDR1 MDHEN and CDR2 SYDVKM. The CDR3 runs 16 residues.

The genes are TRBV27 and TRBJ2-1; the D is unclear. V lost 4 bases to trimming and J lost 0 bases, with 7 bases between them. The CDR3 is made up of 14 amino acids. Germline V gives CDR1 MNHEY, CDR2 SMNVEV (reference sequence). The DNA of the CDR3 is TGTGCCAGCAGTTGGCAGAGCTCCTACAATGAGCAGTTCTTC. Amino acid sequence: CASSWQSSYNEQFF.

The V and J genes are TRBV3-1 and TRBJ1-6; D is undetermined. Trimming shortened V by 4 bases and J by 7 bases, and 14 bases separated the two germline ends. Looked up from germline, CDR1 is LGHDT and CDR2 is YNNKEL (reference sequence). The CDR3 totals 15 residues. CDR3 protein: CASSRSGGSNSPLHF. The CDR3 DNA reads TGTGCCAGCAGCCGATCGGGCGGCTCAAATTCACCCCTCCACTTT.

The rearrangement uses TRBV30 and TRBJ1-4; D not certain. CDR1 is GTSNPN and CDR2 is SVGIG in the germline V gene (reference sequence). CDR3 size: 11 residues. V was clipped by 4 bases and J by 5 bases, with 5 bases between them. CDR3 residues: CAWTENEKLFF. CDR3 nucleotide sequence: TGTGCCTGGACGGAAAATGAAAAACTGTTTTTT.

This clonotype was observed a single time. The chain links TRBV20-1 to TRBJ2-5; the D gene is possibly TRBD1 (6 bases). This CDR3 comprises 12 residues. Germline-derived CDR1 and CDR2 are DFQATT and SNEGSKA (reference sequence). Trimming pared 6 bases from V and 7 bases from J, leaving 15 bases between. The CDR3, as DNA: TGCAGTGCGCCGGACAGACCGGCGACCCAGTACTTC. Translation: CSAPDRPATQYF.